The rows below give T cell receptor beta chains drawn from one sample of a study of blood T cell repertoires in COVID-19. The table came from immunoSEQ multiplex PCR; TCRdb's copy has only in-frame clones and leaves some out. This sample has about 200,000 clones, with approximately 85% found just once. The sample was peripheral blood. The source is an older woman with COVID-19, enrolled during active disease. Each CDR3 is given with its conserved first and last residue. The D gene is left open where the match is weak. Expanded clones are given a class, and other clones once, few, many or no size at all.

TRBV7-2	.	TRBJ2-5	TRBD1	CASSALQGIVKETQYF	TGTGCCAGCAGCGCCCTACAGGGGATTGTGAAAGAGACCCAGTACTTC
TRBV6-6	.	TRBJ1-1	TRBD1	CASSPRGLNTEAFF	TGTGCCAGCAGCCCCAGGGGGCTTAACACTGAAGCTTTCTTT
TRBV24-1	.	TRBJ2-1	.	CATSRTDNNEQFF	TGTGCCACCTCCCGGACAGATAACAATGAGCAGTTCTTC
TRBV7-9	.	TRBJ1-3	TRBD1	CASSLEGQGARNTIYF	TGTGCCAGCAGCTTAGAGGGACAGGGGGCGCGGAACACCATATATTTT
TRBV3-1/TRBV3-2	.	TRBJ2-5	TRBD1	CASSRWNDPGGNEGTQYF	TGTGCCAGCAGCCGATGGAACGACCCAGGGGGAAACGAGGGGACCCAGTACTTC
TRBV19	.	TRBJ1-5	TRBD1	CASGPDRVDFGNQPQHF	TGTGCCAGTGGACCCGACAGGGTGGATTTTGGCAATCAGCCCCAGCATTTT
TRBV12-3/TRBV12-4	.	TRBJ1-2	.	CASSNSEWGYTF	TGTGCCAGCAGTAACAGTGAGTGGGGCTACACCTTC
TRBV5-5	.	TRBJ2-7	TRBD2	CASRPAGGPYEQYF	TGTGCCAGCAGGCCAGCGGGAGGGCCGTACGAGCAGTACTTC
TRBV7-2	.	TRBJ2-5	TRBD2	CASSLASSGLRETQYF	TGTGCCAGCAGCTTAGCTTCTAGCGGGCTGCGAGAGACCCAGTACTTC
TRBV6-6	.	TRBJ1-2	.	CASSSPLEGSYGYTF	TGTGCCAGCAGTTCGCCCCTGGAGGGGTCCTATGGCTACACCTTC
TRBV11-3	.	TRBJ2-5	TRBD1	CASSQGQTQETQYF	TGTGCCAGCAGCCAGGGACAGACCCAAGAGACCCAGTACTTC
TRBV19	.	TRBJ1-5	TRBD1	CASSILTGGGAINQPQHF	TGTGCCAGTAGTATACTTACAGGGGGCGGCGCAATCAATCAGCCCCAGCATTTT
TRBV11-2	.	TRBJ2-1	.	CASSFSGGNEQFF	TGTGCCAGCAGCTTTAGTGGCGGGAATGAGCAGTTCTTC
TRBV11-1	once	TRBJ1-2	.	CASSLSQVYGYTF	TGTGCCAGCAGCTTGTCGCAGGTCTATGGCTACACCTTC
TRBV4-3	.	TRBJ1-5	.	CASSQEATGNNQPQHF	TGCGCCAGCAGCCAAGAGGCCACGGGGAACAATCAGCCCCAGCATTTT
TRBV23-1	.	TRBJ2-3	TRBD1	CATVRDRGVCADTQYF	TGCGCCACGGTAAGGGACAGGGGTGTTTGCGCAGATACGCAGTATTTT
TRBV7-2	.	TRBJ1-1	.	CASSLGGGPAFF	TGTGCCAGCAGCTTAGGGGGGGGCCCGGCTTTCTTT
TRBV11-3	.	TRBJ2-3	TRBD1	CASSLVGQDPPDTQYF	TGTGCCAGCAGCTTAGTGGGACAGGACCCACCCGATACGCAGTATTTT
TRBV5-4	.	TRBJ2-1	TRBD2	CASSQPLSGSHEQFF	TGTGCCAGCAGCCAACCCCTGAGCGGGAGTCACGAGCAGTTCTTC
TRBV2	few	TRBJ1-2	.	CASSEALRGRMDYGYTF	TGTGCCAGCAGTGAAGCGCTCAGGGGCCGAATGGACTATGGCTACACCTTC
TRBV5-4	.	TRBJ2-5	TRBD1	CASSFDRDETQYF	TGTGCCAGCAGCTTTGACAGGGACGAGACCCAGTACTTC
TRBV29-1	.	TRBJ1-6	.	CSVGADRNSPLHF	TGCAGCGTTGGGGCTGATCGGAATTCACCCCTCCACTTT
TRBV12-5	.	TRBJ1-1	.	CASGLVSRTEAFF	TGTGCTAGTGGTTTGGTAAGCCGCACTGAAGCTTTCTTT
TRBV16	.	TRBJ1-5	.	CASSLAQGGQPQHF	TGTGCCAGCAGCCTAGCTCAGGGCGGTCAGCCCCAGCATTTT
TRBV5-4	.	TRBJ1-4	.	CASSLDTGSRNEKLFF	TGTGCCAGCAGCTTGGATACAGGGTCTCGTAATGAAAAACTGTTTTTT
TRBV11-1	.	TRBJ1-2	.	CASSPKGSDRNYGYTF	TGTGCCAGCAGTCCGAAGGGATCCGACAGAAACTATGGCTACACCTTC
TRBV6-5	once	TRBJ1-1	.	CASSYFAGEAFF	TGTGCCAGCAGTTACTTTGCAGGGGAAGCTTTCTTT
TRBV27	.	TRBJ2-1	.	CASSPIPVNEQFF	TGTGCCAGCAGTCCGATTCCAGTAAATGAGCAGTTCTTC
TRBV5-8	.	TRBJ1-2	TRBD1	CASSSGLQGARGYTF	TGTGCCAGCAGCTCGGGTCTGCAGGGGGCAAGGGGCTACACCTTC
TRBV3-1/TRBV3-2	.	TRBJ2-7	TRBD2	CASSHLALAGNEQYF	TGTGCCAGCAGCCATCTGGCTCTAGCGGGCAACGAGCAGTACTTC
TRBV10-3	.	TRBJ2-2	.	CAISEIRVGPGELFF	TGTGCCATCAGTGAGATCCGAGTGGGCCCCGGGGAGCTGTTTTTT
TRBV6-5	once	TRBJ1-5	.	CASNPGSNQPQHF	TGTGCCAGCAACCCGGGTAGCAATCAGCCCCAGCATTTT
TRBV14	few	TRBJ2-7	TRBD1	CASSQNQGARDEQYF	TGTGCCAGCAGCCAGAATCAGGGGGCGAGGGACGAGCAGTACTTC
TRBV11-3	.	TRBJ2-7	TRBD1	CASSQRQGVVNEQYF	TGTGCCAGCAGCCAGCGACAGGGGGTCGTGAACGAGCAGTACTTC
TRBV7-3	once	TRBJ1-3	.	CASSPNGRGAGNTIYF	TGTGCCAGCAGCCCTAACGGGAGGGGGGCAGGAAACACCATATATTTT
TRBV9	.	TRBJ1-4	TRBD1	CASSARTGVNEKLFF	TGTGCCAGCAGCGCCAGGACAGGGGTAAATGAAAAACTGTTTTTT
TRBV21-1	.	TRBJ2-1	.	CASSKARGLPHEQFF	TGTGCCAGCAGCAAAGCGAGAGGCCTGCCCCATGAGCAGTTCTTC
TRBV3-1/TRBV3-2	.	TRBJ1-6	.	CASSQVFQGSPLHF	TGTGCCAGCAGCCAAGTCTTTCAGGGATCACCCCTCCACTTT
TRBV9	once	TRBJ2-7	TRBD1	CASSPRGSPRDEQYF	TGTGCCAGCAGCCCCAGGGGGTCTCCGCGGGACGAGCAGTACTTC
TRBV27	.	TRBJ2-7	TRBD1	CASSYAGGDEQYF	TGTGCCAGCAGTTACGCAGGGGGCGACGAGCAGTACTTC
TRBV5-6	.	TRBJ1-1	.	CASSFPQGFTEAFF	TGTGCCAGCAGCTTCCCACAGGGTTTCACTGAAGCTTTCTTT
TRBV6-1	.	TRBJ2-7	TRBD1	CASSDPWTGDIKHTYEQYF	TGTGCCAGCAGTGACCCCTGGACAGGCGACATTAAACATACCTACGAGCAGTACTTC
TRBV4-1	.	TRBJ1-1	.	CASSQDDLNTEAFF	TGCGCCAGCAGCCAAGACGACTTGAACACTGAAGCTTTCTTT
TRBV5-4	.	TRBJ2-2	.	CASSLVQGFTGELFF	TGTGCCAGCAGCTTGGTTCAGGGGTTCACCGGGGAGCTGTTTTTT
TRBV19	.	TRBJ2-7	TRBD2	CASSVTGQGLAGRNEQYF	TGTGCCAGTAGCGTCACGGGACAGGGACTAGCGGGAAGGAACGAGCAGTACTTC
TRBV19	.	TRBJ1-3	TRBD1	CASSQPGQGAGTGNTIYF	TGTGCCAGTAGCCAACCGGGACAGGGGGCCGGAACTGGAAACACCATATATTTT